One sample yielded the 32 T cell receptor beta chains listed below, sequenced in a study of shared clonotypes between healthy human individuals. The table came from immunoSEQ multiplex PCR; TCRdb's copy has only in-frame clones and leaves some out. Here the sample spans nearly 2 million clones, about 94% being singletons. Terminally differentiated effector memory CD45RA+ cells were excluded from the naive CD8 cells, which were CD45RO-negative and positively selected for CCR7. Sequencing was carried out using naive CD8+ T cells sorted from blood. The origin of the receptors is a man younger than 35 in good health.

The rearrangement uses TRBV5-4 and TRBJ2-5; the match to TRBD2 covers 8 bases. CDR1 and CDR2 from the germline V gene are SGHNT and YYREEE (reference sequence). The CDR3 covers 16 residues. J gave up 3 bases and V 3 bases, and 10 bases lay outside the gene matches. The CDR3 spells CASSSLGGGPKETQYF. The CDR3 DNA reads as TGTGCCAGCAGCTCCCTCGGGGGGGGGCCGAAAGAGACCCAGTACTTC.

CDR3 in amino acids: CASSLFLGSTGELFF. CDR3 bases: TGTGCCAGCAGCCTCTTTTTGGGCTCCACCGGGGAGCTGTTTTTT. V gene TRBV9 combines with J gene TRBJ2-2; no firm D call. V lost 4 bases to trimming and J lost 4 bases, with 14 bases between them. The CDR3 has 15 residues. Germline lookup yields CDR1 SGDLS and CDR2 YYNGEE.

With respect to this clone: The sample has other DNA sequences that encode this CDR3 too. The chain has TRBV6-6 and TRBJ1-5; D remains ambiguous. This CDR3 contains 16 residues. Trimming pared 2 bases from V and 0 bases from J, leaving 11 bases between. Germline CDR1 and CDR2: MNHNY and SVGAGI (reference sequence). CDR3 loop: CASSYRLEYSNQPQHF. In DNA form, the CDR3 reads TGTGCCAGCAGTTACCGACTCGAGTATAGCAATCAGCCCCAGCATTTT.

Details on this clone: This same CDR3 is encoded by further DNA sequences in the sample. The V gene is TRBV19, the J gene TRBJ2-2; D unclear. V was cut by 6 bases and J by 5 bases, with 4 bases left in between. The V gene's germline CDR1 is LNHDA and CDR2 SQIVND (reference sequence). The CDR3 extends over 11 amino acids. CDR3 nucleotides: TGTGCCAGTAGCCTGACCGGGGAGCTGTTTTTT. The encoded protein is CASSLTGELFF.

The V gene is TRBV28, the J gene TRBJ1-1, with 7 bases fitting TRBD1. Germline CDR1 is MDHEN and CDR2 is SYDVKM. The CDR3 runs 14 residues. V was clipped by 3 bases and J by 3 bases; unmatched bases: 4. This chain's CDR3 is CASSFRDSYTEAFF. DNA of the CDR3: TGTGCCAGCAGTTTCCGGGACAGCTACACTGAAGCTTTCTTT. Filled out from reference TRBV28 and TRBJ1-1, the complete variable domain reads DVKVTQSSRYLVKRTGEKVFLECVQDMDHENMFWYRQDPGLGLRLIYFSYDVKMKEKGDIPEGYSVSREKKERFSLILESASTNQTSMYLCASSFRDSYTEAFFGQGTRLTVV.

The J gene is TRBJ1-6, the V gene TRBV9, with unresolved D. CDR1 is SGDLS and CDR2 is YYNGEE in the germline V gene. Trimming cost V 0 bases and J 9 bases, with 7 bases left between them. The length of the CDR3 is 13 residues. The CDR3 DNA reads as TGTGCCAGCAGCGTAGGGACTGGTTCACCCCTCCACTTT. This sequence encodes CASSVGTGSPLHF.

The chain carries TRBV5-4 and TRBJ2-7; TRBD1 matches at 7 bases. Germline V gene sequence: CDR1 SGHNT, CDR2 YYREEE (reference sequence). Trimming took 2 bases from V and 2 from J; bases not matched to a gene: 4. This CDR3 contains 14 residues. The CDR3 DNA reads TGTGCCAGCAGCTTTCCCGGGACAGCCTACGAGCAGTACTTC. Translating gives CASSFPGTAYEQYF.

Concerning this clone itself: This sample also contains other DNA sequences that code for the same CDR3. The chain links TRBV5-6 to TRBJ2-3, with 8 bases fitting TRBD2. CDR3 length: 15 amino acids. Germline V gives CDR1 SGHDT, CDR2 YYEEEE. The J segment lost 0 bases and the V segment lost 4 bases, leaving 4 bases of the junction unmatched. Written as DNA, the CDR3 is TGTGCCAGCAGCCTTAGCGGGGCTAGCACAGATACGCAGTATTTT. Its translation is CASSLSGASTDTQYF.

DNA for the CDR3: TGTGCCAGCAGCTCCGACCTTGGAGGATTGAACACTGAAGCTTTCTTT. Its translation: CASSSDLGGLNTEAFF. The chain has TRBV7-8 and TRBJ1-1, with D uncertain. V lost 4 bases and J 0 bases, leaving 15 bases between the germline ends. Germline V gene sequence: CDR1 SGHVS, CDR2 FQNEAQ. The CDR3 sequence is 16 residues long.

V gene TRBV10-3 combines with J gene TRBJ2-5; TRBD1 aligns across 9 bases. With 3 bases clipped from V and 3 bases from J, the junction kept 5 bases outside the gene matches. Germline V gene data show CDR1 as ENHRY and CDR2 as SYGVKD. This CDR3 region has 15 residues. CDR3 in amino acids: CAISDSGTGKETQYF. Written as DNA, the CDR3 is TGTGCCATCAGTGACTCCGGGACAGGGAAAGAGACCCAGTACTTC.

The chain recombines TRBV30 with TRBJ2-7; TRBD1 agrees at 7 bases. The trim removed 2 bases at V and 6 bases at J, leaving 7 bases unmatched. This CDR3 has 13 amino acids. Germline V gene data show CDR1 as GTSNPN and CDR2 as SVGIG (reference sequence). The CDR3 is CAWSQTGLGEQYF. The CDR3 DNA sequence: TGTGCCTGGAGTCAGACAGGGTTAGGCGAGCAGTACTTC.

The sample holds a few counts of this clone. This same CDR3 is encoded by further DNA sequences in the sample. The chain has TRBV9 and TRBJ2-1; D is uncertain. The CDR3 is made up of 12 amino acids. Trimming pared 0 bases from V and 4 bases from J, leaving 2 bases between. The germline V gene has CDR1 SGDLS and CDR2 YYNGEE. CDR3 amino acids: CASSVGYNEQFF. Here the CDR3 DNA reads TGTGCCAGCAGCGTAGGGTACAATGAGCAGTTCTTC.

This sequence joins TRBV29-1 and TRBJ2-1; possible D gene TRBD1, 6 bases. The CDR3 is 12 residues long. Germline V CDR1 and CDR2: SQVTM, ANQGSEA. V was cut by 3 bases and J by 8 bases, with 11 bases left in between. The CDR3, as DNA: TGCAGCGTTGAGGCAGGGGTCCATGAGCAGTTCTTC. This sequence encodes CSVEAGVHEQFF.

This chain uses TRBV6-6 with TRBJ1-2; D unclear. The length of the CDR3 is 14 residues. The germline V gene encodes CDR1 MNHNY and CDR2 SVGAGI (reference sequence). The ends were cut back, 2 bases at V and 1 base at J, with 8 bases in the middle. Written as DNA, the CDR3 is TGTGCCAGCAGTTACGGGTCGGTTAACTATGGCTACACCTTC. Protein product: CASSYGSVNYGYTF.

The chain has TRBV10-1 and TRBJ2-5; no clear D gene. Trimming took 2 bases from V and 5 from J, leaving 9 bases between them. This CDR3 contains 13 residues. Germline-derived CDR1 and CDR2 are WNHNN and SYGVQD (reference sequence). The DNA of the CDR3 is TGCGCCAGCAGTGAGGGTGACGATGAGACCCAGTACTTC. Amino acid sequence: CASSEGDDETQYF.

J is TRBJ1-1 and V is TRBV14; D is ambiguous. From germline, CDR1 is SGHDN and CDR2 FVKESK. The V gene lost 0 bases and the J gene lost 10 bases, with 12 bases spanning the gap. The CDR3 sequence is 13 residues long. The CDR3 sequence is CASSQDFLHGAFF. The CDR3 region has the DNA TGTGCCAGCAGCCAAGATTTTCTTCATGGAGCTTTCTTT. Combining the CDR3 with reference TRBV14 and TRBJ1-1 gives the whole variable domain EAGVTQFPSHSVIEKGQTVTLRCDPISGHDNLYWYRRVMGKEIKFLLHFVKESKQDESGMPNNRFLAERTGGTYSTLKVQPAELEDSGVYFCASSQDFLHGAFFGQGTRLTVV.

The rearrangement joins TRBV18 to TRBJ1-1, with 8 positions matching TRBD1. The ends lost 6 bases at V and 0 bases at J; junction bases unmatched: 3. Germline V gives CDR1 KGHSH, CDR2 LQKENI. This CDR3 has 14 residues. The CDR3 loop is CASSSGGMNTEAFF. As DNA, the CDR3 is TGTGCCAGCTCGTCAGGGGGCATGAACACTGAAGCTTTCTTT.

This chain uses TRBV19 with TRBJ2-5, with D unclear. The germline gives CDR1 LNHDA, CDR2 SQIVND (reference sequence). V lost 9 bases and J lost 1, with 15 bases in between. This CDR3 is 14 amino acids long. The CDR3 region is CASSYGYGQETQYF. The CDR3 DNA sequence: TGTGCCAGCTCGTACGGGTACGGCCAAGAGACCCAGTACTTC.

The V and J genes are TRBV21-1 and TRBJ2-3; TRBD2, as called in the table, went unchecked against the DNA. TRBV21-1 corresponds to a pseudogene. The CDR3 is made up of 24 amino acids. CDR3 nucleotide sequence: TGTGCCAGCAGCAAAGATCCGGTGGGGACAGGGCTCCCGAGCGGGAGGGCCAGGGCAGATACGCAGTATTTT. Protein product: CASSKDPVGTGLPSGRARADTQYF.

The chain is built from TRBV10-3 and TRBJ1-5; D is undetermined. The germline V and J ends were trimmed by 0 bases and 4 bases, with 7 bases remaining between them. The CDR3 has 14 amino acids. Germline values: CDR1 ENHRY, CDR2 SYGVKD. In nucleotides, the CDR3 is TGTGCCATCAGTGAGTCGTCCGTTAATCAGCCCCAGCATTTT. It translates to CAISESSVNQPQHF.

The rearrangement uses TRBV2 and TRBJ2-7; D call uncertain. The germline V gene encodes CDR1 SNHLY and CDR2 FYNNEI. There are 14 residues in the CDR3. Trimming took 7 bases from V and 1 from J, leaving 14 bases between them. Written as DNA, the CDR3 is TGTGCCAGCAAACCCATCAACCCGTCCTACGAGCAGTACTTC. It specifies CASKPINPSYEQYF.

The chain uses TRBV28 and TRBJ2-5, with a possible D match to TRBD2 (6 bases). V dropped 3 bases and J dropped 0 bases, with 11 bases sitting between them. The CDR3 covers 15 residues. Per the germline V gene, CDR1 is MDHEN and CDR2 is SYDVKM. The CDR3 DNA reads as TGTGCCAGCAGTTTTTCGGGAGACCACCAAGAGACCCAGTACTTC. Its protein product is CASSFSGDHQETQYF.

As concerns this clone: One end of the junction does not line up with germline, which may come from a read error. J is TRBJ2-7 and V is TRBV7-7; tentatively, D is TRBD2 (5 bases). The CDR3 is 13 residues long. Germline V lookup: CDR1 SSHAT, CDR2 FNYEAQ (reference sequence). CDR3 nucleotides: TGTGCTAGCAGCCTCACTGAGGGCTACGAGCAGTACTTC. This gives the protein CASSLTEGYEQYF.

V and J are TRBV7-9 and TRBJ2-7; D may be TRBD1 or TRBD2 (5 bases each). The CDR3 has 15 amino acids. Germline V gene data show CDR1 as SEHNR and CDR2 as FQNEAQ (reference sequence). V was clipped by 0 bases and J by 3 bases, with 12 bases between them. CDR3 nucleotide sequence: TGTGCCAGCAGCTTAGCGAACACAGGACTCTACGAGCAGTACTTC. Translated, it gives CASSLANTGLYEQYF. Filled out from reference TRBV7-9 and TRBJ2-7, the complete variable domain reads DTGVSQNPRHKITKRGQNVTFRCDPISEHNRLYWYRQTLGQGPEFLTYFQNEAQLEKSRLLSDRFSAERPKGSFSTLEIQRTEQGDSAMYLCASSLANTGLYEQYFGPGTRLTVT.

The chain is built from TRBV4-3 and TRBJ2-7; D uncertain. This CDR3 region has 14 residues. Germline CDR1 LGHNA, CDR2 YSLEER. Trimming removed 0 bases at V and 1 base at J, with 7 bases between. The CDR3 protein is CASSQDTPSYEQYF. As DNA, the CDR3 is TGCGCCAGCAGCCAAGATACCCCTTCCTACGAGCAGTACTTC.

Turning to this clone: Other DNA sequences in this sample translate to the same CDR3. The genes are TRBV11-2 and TRBJ2-7, with D possibly being TRBD2 (6 bases). V shed 5 bases and J shed 6 bases, with 11 bases lying between them. This CDR3 contains 12 residues. Germline loops: CDR1 SGHAT, CDR2 FQNNGV. CDR3 DNA: TGTGCCAGCAGCCTCTCCGGGGGCGAGCAGTACTTC. Translated: CASSLSGGEQYF.

The chain is built from TRBV7-9 and TRBJ2-3; D tentatively reads TRBD1 or TRBD2 (5 bases each). This CDR3 region has 16 residues. Per the germline V gene, CDR1 is SEHNR and CDR2 is FQNEAQ (reference sequence). The ends were cut back, 5 bases at V and 5 bases at J, with 20 bases in the middle. Written as DNA, the CDR3 is TGTGCCAGCAGCCTACCGGGACCTCATATCGAAGATACGCAGTATTTT. It codes for CASSLPGPHIEDTQYF.

Concerning this clone: Other DNA sequences from this sample encode an identical CDR3 as well. The rearrangement uses TRBV9 and TRBJ1-2; D is undetermined. CDR1 is SGDLS and CDR2 is YYNGEE in the germline V gene. This CDR3 is built from 13 residues. Trimming shortened V by 2 bases and J by 2 bases, and 7 bases separated the two germline ends. In DNA, the CDR3 is TGTGCCAGCAGCGTGTCGGGCAACTATGGCTACACCTTC. Its protein product is CASSVSGNYGYTF. Full variable domain (rest looked up from reference TRBV9 and TRBJ1-2): DSGVTQTPKHLITATGQRVTLRCSPRSGDLSVYWYQQSLDQGLQFLIQYYNGEERAKGNILERFSAQQFPDLHSELNLSSLELGDSALYFCASSVSGNYGYTFGSGTRLTVV.

The J gene is TRBJ1-1, the V gene TRBV29-1; the D gene is possibly TRBD1 (5 bases). There are 14 residues in the CDR3. V was pared by 5 bases and J by 1 base, with 14 bases between. In germline, CDR1 is SQVTM, CDR2 ANQGSEA. The CDR3 DNA sequence: TGCAGCGTTTCGACGGAGGGGTGGAACACTGAAGCTTTCTTT. Its protein is CSVSTEGWNTEAFF. The variable domain in full, completed from reference TRBV29-1 and TRBJ1-1, reads SAVISQKPSRDICQRGTSLTIQCQVDSQVTMMFWYRQQPGQSLTLIATANQGSEATYESGFVIDKFPISRPNLTFSTLTVSNMSPEDSSIYLCSVSTEGWNTEAFFGQGTRLTVV.

The chain employs TRBV15 and TRBJ1-3; TRBD1 agrees at 8 bases. The junction had 11 bases not matched to a gene; V was cut back by 5 bases and J by 8 bases. Per the germline V gene, CDR1 is LNHNV and CDR2 is YYDKDF (reference sequence). The CDR3 has 15 residues. The CDR3 DNA reads as TGTGCCACCAGCGGAGGGATGGGACAGGCAGACACCATATATTTT. It is translated as CATSGGMGQADTIYF.

V usage is TRBV28 and J usage is TRBJ2-5; 7 positions agree with TRBD2. V lost 3 bases to trimming and J lost 1 base; unmatched junction nucleotides: 8. Germline V gene lookup returns CDR1 MDHEN and CDR2 SYDVKM. This CDR3 is 16 amino acids long. Here the CDR3 DNA reads TGTGCCAGCAGTTTCCTCGGAATAGCGGGCCAAGAGACCCAGTACTTC. This codes for CASSFLGIAGQETQYF.

The chain recombines TRBV5-4 with TRBJ2-5; 8 bases fit TRBD1. CDR1 is SGHNT and CDR2 is YYREEE in the germline V gene (reference sequence). The CDR3 covers 16 residues. Losses at the gene ends were 2 bases for V and 5 bases for J; bases not matched to a gene: 11. CDR3 sequence: CASSFSGRGPLETQYF. For the CDR3, the DNA is TGTGCCAGCAGCTTCTCGGGCAGGGGGCCTCTGGAGACCCAGTACTTC. Full variable domain (outside the CDR3, taken from reference TRBV5-4 and TRBJ2-5): ETGVTQSPTHLIKTRGQQVTLRCSSQSGHNTVSWYQQALGQGPQFIFQYYREEENGRGNFPPRFSGLQFPNYSSELNVNALELDDSALYLCASSFSGRGPLETQYFGPGTRLLVL.